The sequence of this T cell receptor beta chain was determined in a study of blood T cell repertoires in COVID-19. Study-wide background: The analysed material was cDNA or gDNA that came from T cells, B-cell-depleted T cells, or PBMCs.

Followed longitudinally, the Seattle patients had been enrolled during active infection. This clone came up once. Authors' methods: Quantification of nucleated cells was approximated via reference gene primer amplification. Profiled with immunoSEQ multiplex PCR; TCRdb holds only in-frame clones, not every one. V, J and clone size are those of that table, while D and trimming were read from the DNA. The sample yields some 360,000 clones, around 87% seen once. Germline V gene sequence: CDR1 LGHDT, CDR2 YNNKEL (reference sequence). V was pared by 5 bases and J by 0 bases, with 8 bases between. This CDR3 region has 14 residues.

The chain couples TRBV3-1 (or the pseudogene TRBV3-2) to TRBJ1-5; D possibly corresponds to TRBD1 (5 bases). Sequencing was carried out using peripheral blood. This receptor was taken from a woman in her fifties or sixties with COVID-19, enrolled during active disease. The CDR3 reads CASSTGGSNQPQHF. CDR3 DNA: TGTGCCAGCAGCACGGGGGGTAGCAATCAGCCCCAGCATTTT.